The 19 T cell receptor beta chains presented below share a single source sample, sequenced in a study of identical twins. TCRdb re-called the 5' RACE reads with MiXCR, one entry per CDR3 protein. The sample records under 300,000 distinct CDR3 sequences, 11% to 15% being singletons. The sequenced sample consisted of memory (CD45RO+) T cells sorted from blood. The receptors come from a woman aged 18-29 years in good health.

This clonotype turned up a few times. CDR3 loop: CSARGLAGANTGELFF. The CDR3 coding sequence is TGCAGTGCTAGGGGACTAGCGGGGGCCAACACCGGGGAGCTGTTTTTT. The J gene is TRBJ2-2, the V gene TRBV20-1; 14 bases are shared with TRBD2. J was trimmed by 2 bases and V by 3 bases; bases with no gene match: 2. The CDR3 contains 16 residues. Germline V gives CDR1 DFQATT, CDR2 SNEGSKA (reference sequence).

This chain links TRBV4-3 with TRBJ2-1, with 12 bases lining up with TRBD2. The CDR3 loop spans 17 amino acids. V was clipped by 1 base and J by 4 bases; unmatched bases: 5. Germline values: CDR1 LGHNA, CDR2 YSLEER. The CDR3 DNA reads as TGCGCCAGCAGCCAAGCTAGCGGGAGGGCCGGGTACAATGAGCAGTTCTTC. Translating gives CASSQASGRAGYNEQFF.

This clonotype has more than one count but fewer than ten. J is TRBJ1-1 and V is TRBV7-9; D unclear. Germline CDR1 SEHNR, CDR2 FQNEAQ (reference sequence). V lost 5 bases to trimming and J lost 7 bases, with 14 bases between them. This CDR3 has 13 residues. The CDR3 loop is CASSRLMALEAFF. In DNA form, the CDR3 reads TGTGCCAGCAGCCGACTTATGGCCCTTGAAGCTTTCTTT.

This clonotype has ten or more counts. J is TRBJ2-5 and V is TRBV7-2, with no clear D. The germline V gene has CDR1 SGHTA and CDR2 FQGNSA. V was trimmed by 1 base and J by 2 bases, leaving 11 bases between them. This CDR3 region has 15 residues. DNA for the CDR3: TGTGCCAGCAGCTTAGGCGCAGCCCTACAAGAGACCCAGTACTTC. Translation: CASSLGAALQETQYF.

This clonotype was recorded many times. The J gene is TRBJ2-3, the V gene TRBV6-5; D unresolved. V shed 5 bases and J shed 0 bases, with 9 bases lying between them. The CDR3 sequence is 14 residues long. Germline-derived CDR1 and CDR2 are MNHEY and SVGAGI. Here the CDR3 reads CASSLQGSTDTQYF. The CDR3 DNA reads as TGTGCCAGCAGTCTACAAGGTAGCACAGATACGCAGTATTTT.

The V call is TRBV12-3 or TRBV12-4, the J call TRBJ1-1; 7 nucleotides agree with TRBD1. The CDR3 totals 17 residues. Losses at the gene ends were 4 bases for V and 1 base for J; bases not matched to a gene: 12. Here the CDR3 reads CASSSLYRGRGNTEAFF. In nucleotides, the CDR3 is TGTGCCAGCAGTTCATTATACAGGGGTAGAGGGAACACTGAAGCTTTCTTT.

The V gene is TRBV18, the J gene TRBJ2-5; D is unresolved. V was shortened by 3 bases and J by 5 bases, with 10 bases between the two germline ends. The CDR3 extends over 13 amino acids. Germline loops: CDR1 KGHSH, CDR2 LQKENI. This chain's CDR3 is CASSPIHGETQYF. The CDR3 nucleotides read TGTGCCAGCTCACCCATACATGGGGAGACCCAGTACTTC.

J is TRBJ2-6 and V is TRBV6-5; TRBD2 aligns across 7 bases. CDR3 size: 16 residues. Germline CDR1 is MNHEY and CDR2 is SVGAGI. V was pared by 2 bases and J by 0 bases, with 1 base of the junction left unmatched. The CDR3 sequence: CASSYGGSSGANVLTF. For the CDR3, the DNA is TGTGCCAGCAGTTACGGCGGGAGCTCTGGGGCCAACGTCCTGACTTTC.

This clonotype appeared a few times. The CDR3 bases are TGCAGTGCTAGAACTAGCGGGGGCCGACAGGGGTACAATGAGCAGTTCTTC. Its translation is CSARTSGGRQGYNEQFF. J is TRBJ2-1 and V is TRBV20-1; 11 positions agree with TRBD2. The J segment lost 4 bases and the V segment lost 2 bases, leaving 10 bases of the junction unmatched. Looked up from germline, CDR1 is DFQATT and CDR2 is SNEGSKA (reference sequence). This CDR3 comprises 17 residues.

This rearrangement joins TRBV5-1 to TRBJ2-5; no firm D call. The CDR3 spans 13 residues. From germline, CDR1 is SGHRS and CDR2 YFSETQ. Between the trimmed V and J ends, which lost 0 bases and 3 bases, there was a span of 6 bases. The CDR3 DNA is TGCGCCAGCAGCTTGGTCCTAAAAGAGACCCAGTACTTC. Amino acid sequence: CASSLVLKETQYF.

This clonotype turned up a few times. The chain carries TRBV5-1 and TRBJ2-1; D possibly corresponds to TRBD1 (6 bases). CDR3 length: 15 residues. The V gene lost 7 bases and the J gene lost 7 bases, with 21 bases spanning the gap. The V gene's germline CDR1 is SGHRS and CDR2 YFSETQ. In DNA, the CDR3 is TGCGCCAGCCAGATGATACCGGGACAAGATAATGAGCAGTTCTTC. Protein: CASQMIPGQDNEQFF.

This clonotype turned up a few times. The CDR3 DNA is TGTGCCAGCAGCCCCCGGGACTCAAGAGAGCAGTACTTC. This encodes CASSPRDSREQYF. The J gene is TRBJ2-7, the V gene TRBV3-1, with D possibly matching TRBD2 (6 bases). The CDR3 covers 13 residues. Germline CDR1 is LGHDT and CDR2 is YNNKEL (reference sequence). Trimming removed 4 bases from V and 7 bases from J, with 14 bases in between.

Ten or more counts support this clonotype. The V gene is TRBV5-1, the J gene TRBJ1-1, with 9 bases lining up with TRBD1. This CDR3 spans 15 amino acids. Germline values: CDR1 SGHRS, CDR2 YFSETQ. Trimming at V came to 1 base and at J to 5 bases, leaving 6 bases not matched to a gene. CDR3 coding DNA: TGCGCCAGCAGCTTGATGGGACAGGGTTCTACTGAAGCTTTCTTT. Translation gives CASSLMGQGSTEAFF.

This clonotype was seen a few times. V gene TRBV29-1 combines with J gene TRBJ1-2, with 7 positions matching TRBD1. This CDR3 region has 13 residues. The trim removed 7 bases at V and 0 bases at J, leaving 5 bases unmatched. Looked up from germline, CDR1 is SQVTM and CDR2 is ANQGSEA. CDR3 protein: CSAGTAPNYGYTF. The CDR3 DNA follows: TGCAGCGCTGGGACAGCTCCTAACTATGGCTACACCTTC.

The V and J genes are TRBV7-2 and TRBJ2-7; D unclear. V was pared by 1 base and J by 6 bases, with 13 bases between. Germline CDR1 SGHTA, CDR2 FQGNSA. This CDR3 has 14 residues. The CDR3 loop is CASSLGPRRGEQYF. In nucleotides, the CDR3 is TGTGCCAGCAGCTTAGGCCCACGCCGCGGCGAGCAGTACTTC.

This clonotype appeared many times. CDR3 residues: CASSTSQTDTQYF. The CDR3 DNA reads as TGTGCCAGCAGCACTAGCCAGACAGATACGCAGTATTTT. The chain employs TRBV6-6 and TRBJ2-3, with a weak D call TRBD2 (6 bases). Germline loops: CDR1 MNHNY, CDR2 SVGAGI (reference sequence). Trimming shortened V by 6 bases and J by 3 bases, and 10 bases separated the two germline ends. The CDR3 length is 13 residues.

The rearrangement joins TRBV12-3 or TRBV12-4 to TRBJ2-7, with TRBD1 matching 11 bases. V shed 6 bases and J 4 bases; nucleotides not matched to a gene: 5. The CDR3 contains 14 residues. The CDR3 bases are TGTGCCAGCAGCCGGACAGGGGGCTGGTACGAGCAGTACTTC. Its protein is CASSRTGGWYEQYF.

This clonotype was seen at least ten times. The chain couples TRBV18 to TRBJ1-1; no firm D call. Deletions cut 8 bases from V and 0 bases from J, with 10 bases between. CDR1 is KGHSH, CDR2 LQKENI, per germline. The CDR3 has 13 residues. CDR3 nucleotide sequence: TGTGCCAGCAGCCCAGGTCTGAACACTGAAGCTTTCTTT. Translated, it gives CASSPGLNTEAFF.

A few counts support this clonotype. The chain employs TRBV6-1 and TRBJ1-4; a possible D gene is TRBD1 (5 bases). Germline loops: CDR1 MNHNS, CDR2 SASEGT. Deletions cut 4 bases from V and 5 bases from J, with 17 bases between. The CDR3 consists of 16 residues. In nucleotides, the CDR3 is TGTGCCAGCAGTGCCAAAAAGGGACGGACGAATGAAAAACTGTTTTTT. Protein: CASSAKKGRTNEKLFF.